This T cell receptor beta chain was retrieved from a study of cytomegalovirus exposure and HLA in healthy donors. Primers included in the PCR were 60 Vbeta and 13 Jbeta primers. Measured with immunoSEQ multiplex PCR; TCRdb has only the in-frame clones, and not every one. The table has about 190,000 clones, less than 85% seen once; the top ten hold about 4.8%. CDR3 length equals 15 residues. J lost 1 base, V lost 1 base, and 0 bases had no gene match. The germline V gene encodes CDR1 SGHTA and CDR2 FQGNSA. The chain uses TRBV7-2 and TRBJ1-5; TRBD1 agrees at 8 bases. The sample taken for sequencing was PBMCs. The receptor was isolated from a man under 40 in good health and CMV-seropositive. The CDR3 sequence is CASSLGTGSNQPQHF. The CDR3 nucleotides are TGTGCCAGCAGCTTAGGGACAGGGAGCAATCAGCCCCAGCATTTT. Supplemented by reference TRBV7-2 and TRBJ1-5, the full variable domain reads GAGVSQSPSNKVTEKGKDVELRCDPISGHTALYWYRQSLGQGLEFLIYFQGNSAPDKSGLPSDRFSAERTGGSVSTLTIQRTQQEDSAVYLCASSLGTGSNQPQHFGDGTRLSIL.